The TCR beta chain described here comes from a study of OX40 agonist ivuxolimab in advanced cancers. Across the study: Prior anti-PD-1, anti-PD-L1 or anti-CTLA-4 therapy did not bar entry, and more than 35% had some. General study points: Expanded clones tended on average to be more numerous among CD8+ T cells than CD4+.

Worth noting for this clone: Its antigen is unknown.

Data came from immunoSEQ multiplex PCR; TCRdb stores just in-frame clones and leaves some out. This table has about 110,000 clones, about 91% appearing once. This specimen was CD4+ or CD8+ T cells sorted from blood, taken in a trial of the OX40 agonist ivuxolimab. The receptor was isolated from an adult with an advanced solid tumor such as melanoma, head and neck, liver or kidney cancer.

DNA of the CDR3: TGTGCCAGCAGTTACCACGAGGCCAATCAGCCCCAGCATTTT. Encoded protein: CASSYHEANQPQHF. The chain carries TRBV2 and TRBJ1-5; D ambiguous. The CDR3 has 14 amino acids. Germline values: CDR1 SNHLY, CDR2 FYNNEI. Trimming removed 5 bases at V and 3 bases at J, with 11 bases between.